This is a list of T cell receptor beta chains from one sample in a study of shared clonotypes between healthy human individuals. Generated by immunoSEQ multiplex PCR, the TCRdb table keeps only in-frame clones and is missing some. The table records about 1 million clones, around four fifths of them present only once. Sequenced input: memory CD4+ T cells sorted from blood. The receptors were sampled from a man in his late teens or twenties in good health. CDR3s include the opening cysteine and the closing phenylalanine or tryptophan. D genes are given only for firm matches. Not all rows give a size; the values are once, few, many and, for expanded clones, a class.

j_gene: TRBJ2-7
v_gene: TRBV5-1
abundance: -
d_gene: -
CDR3aa: CASSRKGVGDEQYF
CDR3nt: TGCGCCAGCAGTCGGAAGGGGGTTGGGGACGAGCAGTACTTC

j_gene: TRBJ2-1
v_gene: TRBV10-2
abundance: -
d_gene: TRBD2
CDR3aa: CASSVRLASPGNEQFF
CDR3nt: TGCGCCAGCAGTGTAAGACTAGCGTCCCCCGGGAATGAGCAGTTCTTC

j_gene: TRBJ2-1
v_gene: TRBV28
abundance: -
d_gene: -
CDR3aa: CASSLHEQFF
CDR3nt: TGTGCCAGCAGTTTGCATGAGCAGTTCTTC

j_gene: TRBJ1-5
v_gene: TRBV4-1
abundance: -
d_gene: TRBD1
CDR3aa: CASSPDRDYSNQPQHF
CDR3nt: TGCGCCAGCAGCCCCGACAGGGATTATAGCAATCAGCCCCAGCATTTT

j_gene: TRBJ1-5
v_gene: TRBV4-1
abundance: -
d_gene: -
CDR3aa: CASSQFSSNQPQHF
CDR3nt: TGCGCCAGCAGCCAATTCTCCAGCAATCAGCCCCAGCATTTT

j_gene: TRBJ2-5
v_gene: TRBV10-1
abundance: -
d_gene: -
CDR3aa: CASSEAETQYF
CDR3nt: TGCGCCAGCAGTGAGGCTGAGACCCAGTACTTC

j_gene: TRBJ2-1
v_gene: TRBV7-2
abundance: -
d_gene: TRBD2
CDR3aa: CASSLGLGGYNEQFF
CDR3nt: TGTGCCAGCAGCTTAGGTTTGGGGGGGTACAATGAGCAGTTCTTC

j_gene: TRBJ2-5
v_gene: TRBV6-1
abundance: -
d_gene: TRBD1
CDR3aa: CASSEGQGSGETQYF
CDR3nt: TGTGCCAGCAGTGAGGGACAGGGGAGTGGGGAGACCCAGTACTTC

j_gene: TRBJ1-5
v_gene: TRBV6-1
abundance: -
d_gene: -
CDR3aa: CASSGAGPWVQPQHF
CDR3nt: TGTGCCAGCAGCGGTGCTGGGCCATGGGTCCAGCCCCAGCATTTT

j_gene: TRBJ1-2
v_gene: TRBV18
abundance: -
d_gene: -
CDR3aa: CASSPAGYGYTF
CDR3nt: TGTGCCAGCTCACCTGCTGGATATGGCTACACCTTC

j_gene: TRBJ2-1
v_gene: TRBV7-7
abundance: -
d_gene: TRBD1
CDR3aa: CASSPGTGRNNEQFF
CDR3nt: TGTGCTAGCAGCCCCGGGACAGGGAGAAACAATGAGCAGTTCTTC

j_gene: TRBJ2-1
v_gene: TRBV20-1
abundance: -
d_gene: -
CDR3aa: CSATGLDEQFF
CDR3nt: TGCAGTGCTACTGGACTGGATGAGCAGTTCTTC

j_gene: TRBJ2-5
v_gene: TRBV9
abundance: -
d_gene: TRBD2
CDR3aa: CASSVELAGGQETQYF
CDR3nt: TGTGCCAGCAGCGTAGAACTAGCGGGAGGCCAAGAGACCCAGTACTTC

j_gene: TRBJ2-1
v_gene: TRBV30
abundance: -
d_gene: -
CDR3aa: CAWSRVEREQFF
CDR3nt: TGTGCCTGGAGCAGGGTGGAGCGCGAGCAGTTCTTC

j_gene: TRBJ1-2
v_gene: TRBV6-5
abundance: -
d_gene: -
CDR3aa: CASSYRTRAGYTF
CDR3nt: TGTGCCAGCAGTTACCGTACACGGGCTGGCTACACCTTC

j_gene: TRBJ2-3
v_gene: TRBV2
abundance: -
d_gene: -
CDR3aa: CASTPRGTDTQYF
CDR3nt: TGTGCCAGCACACCCAGGGGCACAGATACGCAGTATTTT

j_gene: TRBJ1-5
v_gene: TRBV28
abundance: -
d_gene: -
CDR3aa: CASSFGADQPQHF
CDR3nt: TGTGCCAGCAGTTTTGGGGCAGATCAGCCCCAGCATTTT

j_gene: TRBJ2-5
v_gene: TRBV25-1
abundance: -
d_gene: TRBD1
CDR3aa: CASSGQGYQETQYF
CDR3nt: TGTGCCAGCAGTGGACAGGGATATCAAGAGACCCAGTACTTC

j_gene: TRBJ2-5
v_gene: TRBV5-3
abundance: few
d_gene: -
CDR3aa: CARRGSETQYF
CDR3nt: TGTGCCAGACGGGGGAGTGAGACCCAGTACTTC

j_gene: TRBJ1-2
v_gene: TRBV27
abundance: -
d_gene: -
CDR3aa: CATIAANYGYTF
CDR3nt: TGTGCCACCATTGCCGCTAACTATGGCTACACCTTC

j_gene: TRBJ2-7
v_gene: TRBV7-9
abundance: -
d_gene: -
CDR3aa: CASRQQGPNSEQYF
CDR3nt: TGTGCCAGCAGGCAACAGGGCCCGAACTCCGAGCAGTACTTC

j_gene: TRBJ2-3
v_gene: TRBV6-4
abundance: once
d_gene: TRBD1
CDR3aa: CASSGQGGDTQYF
CDR3nt: TGTGCCAGCAGCGGACAGGGCGGAGATACGCAGTATTTT